The rows below give T cell receptor beta chains drawn from one sample of a study of blood T cell repertoires in COVID-19. The repertoire was sequenced with immunoSEQ multiplex PCR; TCRdb's copy has only in-frame clones and lacks some. Of tens of thousands of clones in the sample, approximately 75% were seen once. Sequencing was performed on peripheral blood. These receptors originate from a woman aged 50 to 60 with acute or convalescent COVID-19. The CDR3 runs from the conserved cysteine through the conserved F or W. The order of the fields is V gene, CDR3 protein.

TRBV28	CASSLWGTGTNTGELFF
TRBV2	CASIAGLSSYEQYF
TRBV3-1/TRBV3-2	CASSQGIQNTEAFF
TRBV5-6	CASSRAGRGDYGYTF
TRBV20-1	CSAGQVGTQYF
TRBV7-8	CASSSLLNQPQHF
TRBV7-3	CASSKGTTYTDTQYF
TRBV9	CASSAGVANEKLFF
TRBV7-2	CASSLVGQGDYGYTF
TRBV19	CASNRGDQDTQYF
TRBV28	CASSHQGGAGIIDYEQYF
TRBV18	CASSPDTRYEQYF
TRBV7-2	CASSPGLAGTRDTQYF
TRBV7-8	CASSLAGGQYEQYF
TRBV5-1	CASSFGQPGELFF
TRBV2	CASSEAASGRSDF
TRBV6-1	CASSEKGRGSEAFF
TRBV27	CASSLSRGRVTDTQYF
TRBV19	CASSIDLTGNYGYTF
TRBV19	CASRGDGDSPLHF
TRBV4-2	CASSPLAGINEQFF
TRBV5-1	CASSSSAGGRSYGYTF
TRBV5-4	CASSVDGDNSPLHF
TRBV5-1	CASSLAPGFQYEQYF
TRBV4-3	CASSHLGVANYGYTF
TRBV2	CASRLGGGINYGYTF
TRBV5-1	CASRRTGAMNTEAFF
TRBV18	CASSRDRGTEAFF